This T cell receptor (beta chain) came from a study of graft-versus-host responses after intestinal transplantation. A note on this clone: The antigen remains unidentified.

The CDR3 has 14 amino acids. V dropped 2 bases and J dropped 0 bases, with 8 bases sitting between them. Germline assignment: CDR1 SGHTA and CDR2 FQGNSA. Libraries were prepared by immunoSEQ multiplex PCR; TCRdb keeps only in-frame clonotypes and omits some of them. Of approximately 54,000 clones listed, roughly 83% are singletons. The chain uses TRBV7-2 and TRBJ2-7, with D possibly TRBD1 on 5 matching bases. This TCR was sampled from a human donor who was the organ donor for an intestinal transplant. The sequencing here drew on unstimulated CD4+ T cells sorted from spleen or lymph node cells, taken before transplant. The CDR3, as DNA: TGTGCCAGCAGCTTACAGGGAAACTCCTACGAGCAGTACTTC. It encodes CASSLQGNSYEQYF.